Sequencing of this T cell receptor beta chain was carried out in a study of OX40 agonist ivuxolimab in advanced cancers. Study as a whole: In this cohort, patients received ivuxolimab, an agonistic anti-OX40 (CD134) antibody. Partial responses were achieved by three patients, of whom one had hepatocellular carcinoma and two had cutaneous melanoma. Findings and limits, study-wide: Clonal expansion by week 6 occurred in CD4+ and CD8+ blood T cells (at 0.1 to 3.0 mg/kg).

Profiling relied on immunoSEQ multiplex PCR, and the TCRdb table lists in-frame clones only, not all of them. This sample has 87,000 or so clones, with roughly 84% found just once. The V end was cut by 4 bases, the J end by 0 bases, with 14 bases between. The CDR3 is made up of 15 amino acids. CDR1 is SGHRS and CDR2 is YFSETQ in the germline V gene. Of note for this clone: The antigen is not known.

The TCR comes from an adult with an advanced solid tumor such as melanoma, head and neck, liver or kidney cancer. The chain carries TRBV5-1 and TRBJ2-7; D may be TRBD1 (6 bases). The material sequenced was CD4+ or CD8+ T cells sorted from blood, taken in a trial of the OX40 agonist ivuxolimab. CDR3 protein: CASSQGGFPSYEQYF. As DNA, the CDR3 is TGCGCCAGCAGCCAAGGGGGATTCCCCTCCTACGAGCAGTACTTC.